These T cell receptor beta chains were read from a single sample in a study of T cell responses to AZD1222 COVID-19 vaccine. Some clones are missing from TCRdb's copy, which holds only in-frame ones; the method was immunoSEQ multiplex PCR. The sample consists of 150,000 to 200,000 clones, 94% of them appearing once. The specimen was peripheral blood, collected on day 0 of AZD1222 vaccination. Receptors were obtained from an adult in good health. The conserved cysteine and the conserved F or W are not part of the CDR3 here. The order of the fields is V gene, D gene, J gene, CDR3 protein. D genes are given only for firm matches.

>TRBV5-4|-|TRBJ2-1
ASRPQGAHNEQF
>TRBV5-1|TRBD2|TRBJ2-7
ASSLEALAGNYEQY
>TRBV25-1|-|TRBJ2-7
ASSESRVRAREQY
>TRBV7-6|TRBD1|TRBJ2-6
ASSPTGGTGANVLT
>TRBV11-2|-|TRBJ2-7
ASSLVGGYYEQY
>TRBV11-2|TRBD2|TRBJ2-1
ASSPPIAGGPYNEQF
>TRBV27|TRBD1|TRBJ2-7
ASSLTSTGIYEQY
>TRBV10-3|TRBD2|TRBJ2-5
AISKRELGETQY
>TRBV6-2/TRBV6-3|-|TRBJ2-7
ASSYTSSSYEQY
>TRBV19|-|TRBJ2-4
ASSSRDWPKGIKNIQY
>TRBV5-1|-|TRBJ1-5
ASSPAGANQPQH
>TRBV3-1/TRBV3-2|-|TRBJ1-1
ASSQRSGSGNTEAF
>TRBV28|-|TRBJ1-5
ASSYGDQPQH
>TRBV2|-|TRBJ1-5
ASRKGIPNQPQH
>TRBV12-3/TRBV12-4|-|TRBJ2-7
ASSGSSYEQY
>TRBV24-1|TRBD1|TRBJ1-6
ATRGQGINSPLH